This TCR beta chain was sequenced in a study of T cell clonotyping in hematopoietic cell transplantation. This clone was seen a handful of times. Using immunoSEQ multiplex PCR, the repertoire was profiled, and TCRdb retains in-frame clones only, with some absent. The profile shows around 8,300 clones, approximately 68% of them singletons. CDR1 is SGHAT and CDR2 is FQDESV in the germline V gene (reference sequence). There are 13 residues in the CDR3. Trimming took 3 bases from V and 1 from J, leaving 3 bases between them. Sequencing used peripheral blood mononuclear cells, obtained 100 days after allogeneic stem cell transplant. This sequence joins TRBV11-1 and TRBJ2-2; D gene uncertain. The receptor was isolated from a male patient in his sixties or seventies who had an allogeneic stem cell transplant from an unrelated donor, so the T cells may come from the graft donor. Some clones in this sample may be carry-over from other donors' samples. The CDR3 is CASSFKNTGELFF. The CDR3 region has the DNA TGTGCCAGCAGCTTCAAGAACACCGGGGAGCTGTTTTTT.